The 13 T cell receptor beta chains listed next were all sequenced from one sample in a study of T cells in tuberculosis. The protocol was immunoSEQ multiplex PCR, while the TCRdb copy is restricted to in-frame clones and leaves out a portion. The sample shows some 40,000 clones, about 96% of them seen only once. Sample: PBMCs. Receptors were obtained from a donor aged 10 to 29 with latent tuberculosis or without tuberculosis infection.

V usage is TRBV30 and J usage is TRBJ2-7, with a tentative D call TRBD1 (5 bases). With 2 bases removed from V and 4 bases from J, the gap between germline ends came to 15 bases. The CDR3 runs to 14 residues. Germline V gene sequence: CDR1 GTSNPN, CDR2 SVGIG (reference sequence). The CDR3 reads CAWSQTVPLYEQYF. The CDR3 nucleotides read TGTGCCTGGAGTCAGACAGTTCCACTTTACGAGCAGTACTTC.

The chain combines TRBV28 with TRBJ2-7; 7 nucleotides agree with TRBD1. This CDR3 spans 13 amino acids. The germline V gene encodes CDR1 MDHEN and CDR2 SYDVKM. With 5 bases clipped from V and 4 bases from J, the junction kept 5 bases outside the gene matches. CDR3 region: CASSRQGYYEQYF. In nucleotides, the CDR3 is TGTGCCAGCAGTAGACAGGGATATTACGAGCAGTACTTC.

The chain has TRBV27 and TRBJ2-1; TRBD2 matches 16 bases. The V gene's germline CDR1 is MNHEY and CDR2 SMNVEV (reference sequence). The length of the CDR3 is 16 residues. J was trimmed by 9 bases and V by 2 bases; bases with no gene match: 4. The CDR3 loop is CASSLLGLAGGREQFF. CDR3 DNA: TGTGCCAGCAGTTTACTGGGACTAGCGGGGGGGCGTGAGCAGTTCTTC.

The rearrangement uses TRBV6-5 and TRBJ1-6; 8 nucleotides align to TRBD1. CDR3 length: 12 amino acids. Trimming removed 4 bases from V and 15 bases from J; junction bases left unmatched: 5. CDR1 is MNHEY, CDR2 SVGAGI, per germline. For the CDR3, the DNA is TGTGCCAGCAGTTCGTCCGGGACAGGCCTCCACTTT. It translates to CASSSSGTGLHF.

V and J are TRBV6-1 and TRBJ2-1, with a tentative D call TRBD1 (5 bases). V gave up 3 bases and J gave up 4 bases, with 16 bases separating them. The germline CDR1 and CDR2 sequences are MNHNS and SASEGT. The CDR3 contains 16 residues. CDR3 residues: CASSDKGQGRYNEQFF. The CDR3 DNA follows: TGTGCCAGCAGTGATAAGGGTCAGGGTCGTTACAATGAGCAGTTCTTC.

V usage is TRBV28 and J usage is TRBJ1-1; no clear D. The ends were cut back, 5 bases at V and 1 base at J, with 8 bases in the middle. Germline V gives CDR1 MDHEN, CDR2 SYDVKM. The CDR3 runs 13 residues. CDR3 bases: TGTGCCAGCAGTCCAAATCAGAACACTGAAGCTTTCTTT. Translating gives CASSPNQNTEAFF.

The chain employs TRBV19 and TRBJ1-6; D possibly corresponds to TRBD1 (5 bases). This CDR3 region has 14 residues. The germline gives CDR1 LNHDA, CDR2 SQIVND (reference sequence). Trimming removed 6 bases at V and 8 bases at J, with 14 bases between. For the CDR3, the DNA is TGTGCCAGTAGAAAAATTGACAGAGATTCACCCCTCCACTTT. It yields the protein CASRKIDRDSPLHF.

V gene TRBV9 combines with J gene TRBJ2-7, with 10 bases fitting TRBD2. V shed 2 bases and J 0 bases; nucleotides not matched to a gene: 8. Germline V gene lookup returns CDR1 SGDLS and CDR2 YYNGEE. The CDR3 has 17 amino acids. The CDR3, as DNA: TGTGCCAGCAGCGTCAAAGGGGTAGCGGGGGGCTCCTACGAGCAGTACTTC. It is translated as CASSVKGVAGGSYEQYF.

A single count supports this clone. This chain uses TRBV27 with TRBJ1-1; 7 bases line up with TRBD1. The CDR3 covers 13 residues. J gave up 8 bases and V 4 bases, and 7 bases lay outside the gene matches. The germline gives CDR1 MNHEY, CDR2 SMNVEV (reference sequence). The CDR3 DNA reads TGTGCCAGCAGTTCCCGTGGGACAGCCGAAGCTTTCTTT. Translated: CASSSRGTAEAFF.

The chain has TRBV7-9 and TRBJ1-2; 7 bases match TRBD1. The CDR3 has 14 residues. Per the germline V gene, CDR1 is SEHNR and CDR2 is FQNEAQ (reference sequence). V trimming: 3 bases; J trimming: 5 bases; junction bases outside the gene matches: 6. The CDR3 is CASSFGGQIYGYTF. The CDR3 DNA is TGTGCCAGCAGCTTCGGGGGACAGATATATGGCTACACCTTC.

This clone was recorded only once. J is TRBJ2-5 and V is TRBV7-9, with 12 bases aligning to TRBD1. V gave up 1 base and J gave up 4 bases; unmatched junction bases: 4. CDR1 SEHNR and CDR2 FQNEAQ come from the germline V gene (reference sequence). The CDR3 extends over 16 amino acids. The DNA of the CDR3 is TGTGCCAGCAGCTTAGATGGGACAGGGGGCAGAGAGACCCAGTACTTC. Translation gives CASSLDGTGGRETQYF.

This rearrangement joins TRBV7-9 to TRBJ2-7, with 7 positions matching TRBD1. This CDR3 contains 13 residues. CDR1 is SEHNR, CDR2 FQNEAQ, per germline (reference sequence). J was trimmed by 0 bases and V by 11 bases; bases with no gene match: 7. CDR3 DNA sequence: TGTGCCGTAGGGGGCGCCTACTCCTACGAGCAGTACTTC. Its protein is CAVGGAYSYEQYF.

This sequence joins TRBV30 and TRBJ1-5, with TRBD1 identical over 7 bases. The germline CDR1 and CDR2 sequences are GTSNPN and SVGIG (reference sequence). Trimming removed 4 bases from V and 3 bases from J; junction bases left unmatched: 9. The CDR3 length is 15 residues. The CDR3 bases are TGTGCCTGGAAATCAGACAGGGCCACCAATCAGCCCCAGCATTTT. Translated, it gives CAWKSDRATNQPQHF.